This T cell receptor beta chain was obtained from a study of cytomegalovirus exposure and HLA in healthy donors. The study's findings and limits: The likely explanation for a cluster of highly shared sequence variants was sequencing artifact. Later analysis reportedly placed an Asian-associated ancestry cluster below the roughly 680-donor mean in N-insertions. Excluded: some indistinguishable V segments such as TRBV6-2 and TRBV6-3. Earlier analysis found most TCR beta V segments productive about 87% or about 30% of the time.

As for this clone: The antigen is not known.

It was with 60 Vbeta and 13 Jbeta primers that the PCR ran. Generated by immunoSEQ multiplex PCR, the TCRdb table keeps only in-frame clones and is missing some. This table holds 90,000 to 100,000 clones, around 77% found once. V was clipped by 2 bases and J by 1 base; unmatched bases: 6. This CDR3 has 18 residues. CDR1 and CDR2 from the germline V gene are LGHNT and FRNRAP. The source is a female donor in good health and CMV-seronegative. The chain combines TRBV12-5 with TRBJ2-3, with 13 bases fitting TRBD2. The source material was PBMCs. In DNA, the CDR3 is TGTGCTAGTGGTTTGAATGGGACTAGCGGGATTTGCACAGATACGCAGTATTTT. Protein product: CASGLNGTSGICTDTQYF.